This T cell receptor beta chain was found in a study of blood T cell repertoires in COVID-19. Overall study context: Acute and convalescent COVID-19 samples came from the United States, Italy and Spain. From T cells, B-cell-depleted T cells, or PBMCs came the material, which was cDNA or gDNA.

In the original analysis: Reference gene primer amplification gave estimated nucleated cell counts. TCRdb's copy holds only in-frame clones and misses some; the assay was immunoSEQ multiplex PCR. Clonal size and the V and J genes are those of that table, whereas D and trimming came from the DNA. The sample yields 150,000 to 200,000 clones, about 74% seen once. Sequencing was performed on peripheral blood. The receptor was derived from a woman older than 75 with acute or convalescent COVID-19.

CDR3 coding DNA: TGTGCCAGCAGCCCCAGGGGGTCCCATCAGCCCCAGCATTTT. It yields the protein CASSPRGSHQPQHF. The rearrangement links TRBV6-2 or TRBV6-3 to TRBJ1-5; 7 positions match TRBD1. Germline V gene data show CDR1 as MNHEY and CDR2 as SVGEGT. The J segment lost 5 bases and the V segment lost 6 bases, leaving 7 bases of the junction unmatched. The CDR3 is 14 amino acids.